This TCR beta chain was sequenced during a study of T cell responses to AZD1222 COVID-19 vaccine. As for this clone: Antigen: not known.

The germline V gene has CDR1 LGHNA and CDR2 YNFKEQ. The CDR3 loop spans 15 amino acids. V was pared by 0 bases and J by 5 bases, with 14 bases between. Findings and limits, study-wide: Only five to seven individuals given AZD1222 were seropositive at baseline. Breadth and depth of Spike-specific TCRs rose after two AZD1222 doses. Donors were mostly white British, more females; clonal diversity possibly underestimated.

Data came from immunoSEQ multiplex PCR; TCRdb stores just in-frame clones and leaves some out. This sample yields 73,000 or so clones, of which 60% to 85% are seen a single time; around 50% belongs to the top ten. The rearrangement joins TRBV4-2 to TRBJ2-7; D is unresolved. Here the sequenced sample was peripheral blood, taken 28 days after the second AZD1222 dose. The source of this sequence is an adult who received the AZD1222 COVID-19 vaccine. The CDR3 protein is CASSQDPVERNEQYF. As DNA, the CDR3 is TGTGCCAGCAGCCAAGATCCAGTAGAGAGGAACGAGCAGTACTTC.